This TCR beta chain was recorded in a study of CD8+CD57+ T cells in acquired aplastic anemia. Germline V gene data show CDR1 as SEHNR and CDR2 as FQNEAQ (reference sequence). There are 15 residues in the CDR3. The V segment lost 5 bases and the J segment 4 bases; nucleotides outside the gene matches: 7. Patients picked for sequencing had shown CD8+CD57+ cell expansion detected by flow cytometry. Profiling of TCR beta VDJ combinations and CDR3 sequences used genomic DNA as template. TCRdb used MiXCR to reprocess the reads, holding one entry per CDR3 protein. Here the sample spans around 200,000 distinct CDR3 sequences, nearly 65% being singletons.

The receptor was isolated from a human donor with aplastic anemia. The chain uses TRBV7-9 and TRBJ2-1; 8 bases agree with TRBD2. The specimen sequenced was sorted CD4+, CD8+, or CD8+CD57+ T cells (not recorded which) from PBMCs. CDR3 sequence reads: CASSITSGQYNEQFF. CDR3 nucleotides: TGTGCCAGCAGCATAACTAGCGGTCAATACAATGAGCAGTTCTTC.